The following is a T cell receptor beta chain sequence with its context. This record belongs to a study of blood T cell repertoires in COVID-19. Study overall: Acute-phase and convalescent COVID-19 samples originated in the United States, Italy and Spain.

Per the original data handling: The authors estimated nucleated cell counts from reference gene primer amplification. Generated by immunoSEQ multiplex PCR, the TCRdb table keeps only in-frame clones and is missing some. V and J calls and clone size are as listed in that table; D and trimming were resolved from the DNA. Of around 180,000 clones in the sample, over 75% were seen once. Sequencing used peripheral blood. The sequence was obtained from a human donor with active or convalescent COVID-19. The donor label of this sample is uncertain.

The CDR3 coding sequence is TGTGCCAGCAGGACTAGGGGCGGACTGTTTGAGCAGTTCTTC. This sequence encodes CASRTRGGLFEQFF. The chain uses TRBV27 and TRBJ2-1; a weak D match, TRBD2 (6 bases). The CDR3 contains 14 residues. Trimming shortened V by 6 bases and J by 9 bases, and 18 bases separated the two germline ends. Germline V lookup: CDR1 MNHEY, CDR2 SMNVEV (reference sequence).